The clone carrying this T cell receptor beta chain was recorded only once. There are 17 residues in the CDR3. V dropped 1 base and J dropped 9 bases, with 22 bases sitting between them. Germline assignment: CDR1 LGHNA and CDR2 YSLEER. Clones were read by immunoSEQ multiplex PCR, and TCRdb kept only the in-frame ones, dropping some. The data show about 160,000 clones, 86% seen once. This sample is drawn from a study of blood T cell repertoires in COVID-19. V is TRBV4-3 and J is TRBJ1-3, with a possible D match to TRBD1 (5 bases). This sequence originates from a woman in her sixties or seventies with acute or convalescent COVID-19. Sequenced: peripheral blood. The CDR3 is CASSQGAGGAGGGTIYF. DNA of the CDR3: TGCGCCAGCAGCCAAGGGGCTGGAGGGGCGGGTGGTGGCACCATATATTTT.